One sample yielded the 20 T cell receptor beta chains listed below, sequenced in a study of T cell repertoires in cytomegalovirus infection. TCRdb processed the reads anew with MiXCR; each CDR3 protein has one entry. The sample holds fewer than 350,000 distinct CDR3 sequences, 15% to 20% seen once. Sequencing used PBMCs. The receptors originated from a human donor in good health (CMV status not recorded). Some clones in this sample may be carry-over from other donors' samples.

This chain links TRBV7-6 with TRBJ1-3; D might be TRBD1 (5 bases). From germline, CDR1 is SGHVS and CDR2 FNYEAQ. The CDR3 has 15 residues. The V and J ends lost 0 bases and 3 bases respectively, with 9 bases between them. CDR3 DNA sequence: TGTGCCAGCAGCTTAGCGGACATTCGTGGAAACACCATATATTTT. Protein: CASSLADIRGNTIYF.

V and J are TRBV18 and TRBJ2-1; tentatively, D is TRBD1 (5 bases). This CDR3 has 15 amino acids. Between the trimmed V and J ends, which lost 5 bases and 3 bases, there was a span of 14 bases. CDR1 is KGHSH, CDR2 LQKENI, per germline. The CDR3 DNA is TGTGCCAGCTCAGTCCGACAGTCCCGCTACAATGAGCAGTTCTTC. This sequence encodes CASSVRQSRYNEQFF.

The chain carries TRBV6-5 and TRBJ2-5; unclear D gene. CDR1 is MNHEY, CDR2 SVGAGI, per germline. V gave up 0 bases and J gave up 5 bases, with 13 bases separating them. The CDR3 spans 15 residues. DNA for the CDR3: TGTGCCAGCAGTTACTCGTCCCGACCCTCGGAGACCCAGTACTTC. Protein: CASSYSSRPSETQYF.

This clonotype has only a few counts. Here the CDR3 DNA reads TGTGCCAGCAGTGCCCTGAGAGATAAGCAGTACTTC. It encodes CASSALRDKQYF. The chain has TRBV25-1 and TRBJ2-7; D unresolved. Germline V gene lookup returns CDR1 MGHDK and CDR2 SYGVNS. V was clipped by 4 bases and J by 8 bases, with 12 bases between them. There are 12 residues in the CDR3.

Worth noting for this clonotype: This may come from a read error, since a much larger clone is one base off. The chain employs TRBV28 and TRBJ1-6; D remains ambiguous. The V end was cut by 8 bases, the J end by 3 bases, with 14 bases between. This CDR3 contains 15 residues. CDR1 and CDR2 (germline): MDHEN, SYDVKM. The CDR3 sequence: CASAFGSFYNSPLHF. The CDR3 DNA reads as TGTGCCAGCGCCTTCGGGAGCTTCTATAATTCACCCCTCCACTTT.

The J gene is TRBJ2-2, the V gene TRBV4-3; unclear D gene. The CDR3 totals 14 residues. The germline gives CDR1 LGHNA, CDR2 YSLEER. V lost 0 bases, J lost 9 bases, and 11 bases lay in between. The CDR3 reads CASSQDRNPRELFF. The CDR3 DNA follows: TGCGCCAGCAGCCAAGACCGAAACCCCCGGGAGCTGTTTTTT.

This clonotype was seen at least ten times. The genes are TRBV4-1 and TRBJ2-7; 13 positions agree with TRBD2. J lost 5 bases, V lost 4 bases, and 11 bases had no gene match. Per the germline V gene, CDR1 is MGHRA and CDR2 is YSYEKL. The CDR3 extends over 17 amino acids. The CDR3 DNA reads TGCGCCAGCAGCCCCACCGGGACTAGCGGGGTATCTAACGAGCAGTACTTC. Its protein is CASSPTGTSGVSNEQYF.

The CDR3 sequence is CASSLAASGGNEQFF. DNA of the CDR3: TGTGCCAGCAGCTTAGCGGCTAGCGGGGGGAATGAGCAGTTCTTC. The chain combines TRBV7-9 with TRBJ2-1, with 11 positions matching TRBD2. The CDR3 sequence is 15 residues long. V was pared by 0 bases and J by 7 bases, with 2 bases of the junction left unmatched. Germline CDR1 SEHNR, CDR2 FQNEAQ (reference sequence). The variable domain in full, with the rest retrieved from reference TRBV7-9 and TRBJ2-1, is DTGVSQNPRHKITKRGQNVTFRCDPISEHNRLYWYRQTLGQGPEFLTYFQNEAQLEKSRLLSDRFSAERPKGSFSTLEIQRTEQGDSAMYLCASSLAASGGNEQFFGPGTRLTVL.

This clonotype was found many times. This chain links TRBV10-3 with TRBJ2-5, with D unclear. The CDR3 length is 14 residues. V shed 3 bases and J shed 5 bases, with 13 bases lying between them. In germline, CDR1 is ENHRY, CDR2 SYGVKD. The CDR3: CAISDPKSGETQYF. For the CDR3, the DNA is TGTGCCATCAGTGATCCAAAATCCGGGGAGACCCAGTACTTC.

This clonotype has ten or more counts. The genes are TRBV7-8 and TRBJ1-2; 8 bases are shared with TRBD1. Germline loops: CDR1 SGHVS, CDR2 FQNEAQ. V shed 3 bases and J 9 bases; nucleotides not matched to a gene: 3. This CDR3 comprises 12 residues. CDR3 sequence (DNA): TGTGCCAGCAGCTTCGGACAGGGAAGCTACACCTTC. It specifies CASSFGQGSYTF.

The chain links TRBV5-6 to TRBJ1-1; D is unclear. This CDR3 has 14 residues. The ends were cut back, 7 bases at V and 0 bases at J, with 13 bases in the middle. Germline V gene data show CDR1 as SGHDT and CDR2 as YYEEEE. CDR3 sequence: CASHRAVLNTEAFF. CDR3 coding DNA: TGTGCCAGCCATCGAGCGGTCTTGAACACTGAAGCTTTCTTT.

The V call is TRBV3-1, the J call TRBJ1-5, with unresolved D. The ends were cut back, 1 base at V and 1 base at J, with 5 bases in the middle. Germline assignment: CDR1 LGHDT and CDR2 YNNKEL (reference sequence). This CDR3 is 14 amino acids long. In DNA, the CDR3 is TGTGCCAGCAGCCAAGGGGTAAGCAATCAGCCCCAGCATTTT. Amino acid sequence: CASSQGVSNQPQHF.

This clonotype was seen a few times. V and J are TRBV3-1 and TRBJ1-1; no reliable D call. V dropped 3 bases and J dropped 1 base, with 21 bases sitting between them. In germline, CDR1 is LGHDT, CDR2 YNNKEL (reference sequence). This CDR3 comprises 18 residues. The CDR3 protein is CASSHSSLRASGNTEAFF. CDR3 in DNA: TGTGCCAGCAGCCACTCAAGTCTCCGGGCCTCTGGGAACACTGAAGCTTTCTTT.

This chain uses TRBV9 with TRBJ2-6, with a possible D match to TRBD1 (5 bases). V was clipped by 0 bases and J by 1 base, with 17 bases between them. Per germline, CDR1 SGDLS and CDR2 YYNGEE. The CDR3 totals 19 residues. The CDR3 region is CASSVGTGQAFSGANVLTF. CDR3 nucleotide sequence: TGTGCCAGCAGCGTAGGCACAGGTCAAGCCTTTTCTGGGGCCAACGTCCTGACTTTC.

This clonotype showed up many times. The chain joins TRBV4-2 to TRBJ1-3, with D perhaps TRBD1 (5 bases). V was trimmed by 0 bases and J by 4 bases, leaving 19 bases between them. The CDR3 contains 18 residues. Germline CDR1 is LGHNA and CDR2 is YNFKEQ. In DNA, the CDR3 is TGTGCCAGCAGCCAAGATTTCTCTAGGGGCGGAGACGGAAACACCATATATTTT. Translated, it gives CASSQDFSRGGDGNTIYF.

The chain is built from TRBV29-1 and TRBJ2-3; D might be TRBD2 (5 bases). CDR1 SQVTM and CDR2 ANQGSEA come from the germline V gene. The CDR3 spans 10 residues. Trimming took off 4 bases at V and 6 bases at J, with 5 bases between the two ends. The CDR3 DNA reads TGCAGCGTTGGGAGGGATACGCAGTATTTT. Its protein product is CSVGRDTQYF.

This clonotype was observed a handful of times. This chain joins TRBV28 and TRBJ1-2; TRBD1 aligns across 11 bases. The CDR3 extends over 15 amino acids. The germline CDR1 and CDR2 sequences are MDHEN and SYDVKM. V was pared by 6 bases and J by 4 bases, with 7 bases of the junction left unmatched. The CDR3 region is CASRPDRGRIYGYTF. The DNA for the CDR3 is TGTGCCAGCAGACCGGACAGGGGGCGTATCTATGGCTACACCTTC.

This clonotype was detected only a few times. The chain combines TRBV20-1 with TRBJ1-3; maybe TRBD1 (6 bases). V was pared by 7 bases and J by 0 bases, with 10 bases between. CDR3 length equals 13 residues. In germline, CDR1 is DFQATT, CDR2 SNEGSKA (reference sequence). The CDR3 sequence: CSVGGHSGNTIYF. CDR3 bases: TGCAGTGTCGGGGGGCACTCTGGAAACACCATATATTTT.

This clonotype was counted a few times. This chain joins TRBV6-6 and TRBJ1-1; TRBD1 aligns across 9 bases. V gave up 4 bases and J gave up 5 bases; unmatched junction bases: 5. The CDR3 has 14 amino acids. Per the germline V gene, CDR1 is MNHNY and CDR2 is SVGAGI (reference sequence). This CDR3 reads CASSWDRVGTEAFF. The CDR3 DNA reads TGTGCCAGCAGTTGGGACAGGGTGGGGACTGAAGCTTTCTTT.

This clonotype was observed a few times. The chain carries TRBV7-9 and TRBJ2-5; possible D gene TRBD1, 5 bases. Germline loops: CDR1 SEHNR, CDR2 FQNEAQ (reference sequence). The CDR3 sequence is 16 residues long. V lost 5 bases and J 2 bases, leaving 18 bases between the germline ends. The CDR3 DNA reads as TGTGCCAGCAGCCGAGAAGGGGTATCGCGTCAAGAGACCCAGTACTTC. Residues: CASSREGVSRQETQYF.